The next 18 T cell receptor beta chains were all read from a single sample in a study of lymphopenia after photon versus proton radiotherapy. Using immunoSEQ multiplex PCR, the repertoire was profiled, and TCRdb retains in-frame clones only, with some absent. The sample contains 15,000 to 20,000 clones, around 84% of which appear only once. The specimen was peripheral blood, collected from a patient treated with proton-based radiotherapy. The receptors were sampled from a man aged 65-85 years with pancreatic cancer.

The chain carries TRBV6-1 and TRBJ2-6, with D tentatively TRBD2 (6 bases). Deletions cut 9 bases from V and 2 bases from J, with 11 bases between. CDR3 length: 14 residues. CDR1 is MNHNS and CDR2 is SASEGT in the germline V gene. The CDR3 DNA sequence: TGTGCCAGTCCCGGGAGAGCTGGGGCCAACGTCCTGACTTTC. Its translation: CASPGRAGANVLTF.

The chain employs TRBV7-9 and TRBJ2-7; 11 bases agree with TRBD2. The junction had 0 bases not matched to a gene; V was cut back by 0 bases and J by 2 bases. Germline V gene lookup returns CDR1 SEHNR and CDR2 FQNEAQ (reference sequence). The CDR3 has 15 residues. The CDR3 region is CASSLAGLAAYEQYF. CDR3 nucleotides: TGTGCCAGCAGCTTAGCGGGACTAGCGGCCTACGAGCAGTACTTC.

The rearrangement uses TRBV5-6 and TRBJ2-3; 8 nucleotides agree with TRBD2. CDR3 length: 14 residues. Looked up from germline, CDR1 is SGHDT and CDR2 is YYEEEE. With V trimmed by 4 bases and J by 6 bases, 7 bases remained unmatched. The CDR3, as DNA: TGTGCCAGCAGCGTAGCGGGGCTGGCGGATACGCAGTATTTT. It is translated as CASSVAGLADTQYF.

The rearrangement uses TRBV11-2 and TRBJ2-3; D is perhaps TRBD2 (7 bases). V was shortened by 2 bases and J by 2 bases, with 20 bases between the two germline ends. The CDR3 extends over 18 amino acids. CDR1 is SGHAT, CDR2 FQNNGV, per germline. CDR3 amino acids: CASSLFGGQALITDTQYF. CDR3 bases: TGTGCCAGCAGCTTATTCGGGGGGCAGGCCCTTATCACAGATACGCAGTATTTT.

The rearrangement joins TRBV6-5 to TRBJ2-1; a weak D match, TRBD2 (5 bases). The CDR3 consists of 16 residues. Trimming removed 2 bases from V and 0 bases from J, with 11 bases in between. Germline CDR1 reads MNHEY; CDR2 reads SVGAGI. The CDR3 region has the DNA TGTGCCAGCAGTTACCTGGTAGGGAGCTCCTACAATGAGCAGTTCTTC. Translation: CASSYLVGSSYNEQFF.

The rearrangement joins TRBV11-2 to TRBJ2-1; 10 nucleotides align to TRBD2. The CDR3 length is 16 residues. Germline loops: CDR1 SGHAT, CDR2 FQNNGV. Trimming took 5 bases from V and 0 from J; bases not matched to a gene: 4. CDR3 loop: CASSTIAGGSYNEQFF. The CDR3 DNA reads TGTGCCAGCAGCACAATAGCGGGAGGCTCCTACAATGAGCAGTTCTTC.

This clone has only a few counts. The CDR3 region is CSVRASGSNEQFF. DNA for the CDR3: TGCAGCGTTCGGGCTAGCGGGAGTAATGAGCAGTTCTTC. The chain carries TRBV29-1 and TRBJ2-1; 10 nucleotides align to TRBD2. The junction had 5 bases not matched to a gene; V was cut back by 5 bases and J by 7 bases. Germline V CDR1 and CDR2: SQVTM, ANQGSEA. This CDR3 has 13 residues.

The rearrangement joins TRBV19 to TRBJ1-6, with D possibly TRBD1 on 6 matching bases. The CDR3 is made up of 16 amino acids. Per germline, CDR1 LNHDA and CDR2 SQIVND (reference sequence). V lost 6 bases and J 7 bases, leaving 19 bases between the germline ends. The chain's CDR3 is CASSNLWTAKNSPLHF. CDR3 coding DNA: TGTGCCAGTAGCAACCTCTGGACAGCAAAAAATTCACCCCTCCACTTT. Using reference TRBV19 and TRBJ1-6 for the parts outside the CDR3, the full variable domain is DGGITQSPKYLFRKEGQNVTLSCEQNLNHDAMYWYRQDPGQGLRLIYYSQIVNDFQKGDIAEGYSVSREKKESFPLTVTSAQKNPTAFYLCASSNLWTAKNSPLHFGNGTRLTVT.

The chain combines TRBV19 with TRBJ2-3, with 8 bases lining up with TRBD2. The germline V gene has CDR1 LNHDA and CDR2 SQIVND (reference sequence). The J segment lost 1 base and the V segment lost 7 bases, leaving 1 base of the junction unmatched. The CDR3 runs 13 residues. CDR3 protein: CASTGGGTDTQYF. CDR3 in DNA: TGTGCCAGTACGGGAGGGGGCACAGATACGCAGTATTTT.

The rearrangement links TRBV7-9 to TRBJ1-1; TRBD1 matches at 7 bases. The V and J ends lost 2 bases and 1 base, in that order; junction bases with no gene match: 7. The CDR3 spans 16 residues. Germline CDR1 is SEHNR and CDR2 is FQNEAQ (reference sequence). The CDR3 nucleotides read TGTGCCAGCAGCTTAACAGGGGTGGAAGAGAACACTGAAGCTTTCTTT. It is translated as CASSLTGVEENTEAFF.

V gene TRBV9 combines with J gene TRBJ2-3, with D perhaps being TRBD1 or TRBD2 (6 bases each). Trimming took off 0 bases at V and 6 bases at J, with 17 bases between the two ends. Germline V CDR1 and CDR2: SGDLS, YYNGEE. The CDR3 has 16 residues. CDR3 in amino acids: CASSVVGGLAGDTQYF. The CDR3 DNA reads as TGTGCCAGCAGCGTAGTCGGGGGCCTAGCTGGCGATACGCAGTATTTT.

V usage is TRBV7-9 and J usage is TRBJ1-1; TRBD1 matches 10 bases. The germline CDR1 and CDR2 sequences are SEHNR and FQNEAQ (reference sequence). Losses at the gene ends were 1 base for V and 5 bases for J; bases not matched to a gene: 4. The CDR3 contains 15 residues. Here the CDR3 DNA reads TGTGCCAGCAGCTTAGGTGGGACAGGGGAGACTGAAGCTTTCTTT. It translates to CASSLGGTGETEAFF.

This clone showed up just once. This rearrangement joins TRBV19 to TRBJ2-1; TRBD2 is a possible D gene (6 bases). The CDR3 runs 14 residues. V gave up 10 bases and J gave up 3 bases, with 16 bases separating them. CDR1 is LNHDA and CDR2 is SQIVND in the germline V gene (reference sequence). Here the CDR3 reads CATSRGWRYNEQFF. CDR3 nucleotide sequence: TGTGCCACCTCCCGGGGGTGGCGCTACAATGAGCAGTTCTTC.

The chain links TRBV9 to TRBJ1-2, with TRBD1 matching 7 bases. Germline loops: CDR1 SGDLS, CDR2 YYNGEE. This CDR3 comprises 13 residues. The junction had 1 base not matched to a gene; V was cut back by 4 bases and J by 1 base. CDR3 amino acids: CASSRQGNYGYTF. Written as DNA, the CDR3 is TGTGCCAGCAGCAGACAGGGTAACTATGGCTACACCTTC.

The chain couples TRBV5-8 to TRBJ2-7, with D perhaps matching TRBD2 (6 bases). Germline V gene lookup returns CDR1 SGHTS and CDR2 YDEGEE. The length of the CDR3 is 14 residues. Trimming removed 4 bases from V and 12 bases from J, with 23 bases in between. The CDR3 sequence: CASSPGEILNPWYF. DNA for the CDR3: TGTGCCAGCAGCCCGGGGGAAATTTTAAACCCCTGGTACTTC.

Details on this clone: The junction differs from germline at one of its ends, possibly a read error. The V call is TRBV5-8, the J call TRBJ2-2, with D perhaps matching TRBD2 (5 bases). CDR1 and CDR2 from the germline V gene are SGHTS and YDEGEE. The CDR3 contains 17 residues. CDR3 DNA sequence: TGTGCCAGCAGCTTTAAGGCAGCGGTTCGGAACGCCGGGGAGCTGTTTTTT. Encoded protein: CASSFKAAVRNAGELFF.

This CDR3 is CASSLMQLNYGYTF. In DNA, the CDR3 is TGTGCCAGCAGCTTGATGCAGTTAAACTATGGCTACACCTTC. This chain connects TRBV5-6 to TRBJ1-2; D gene ambiguous. This CDR3 is built from 14 residues. V lost 1 base, J lost 2 bases, and 9 bases lay in between. Germline V gives CDR1 SGHDT, CDR2 YYEEEE.

The J gene is TRBJ1-4, the V gene TRBV10-2; TRBD1 matches 8 bases. The CDR3 loop spans 14 amino acids. The trim removed 2 bases at V and 7 bases at J, leaving 3 bases unmatched. Looked up from germline, CDR1 is WSHSY and CDR2 is SAAADI. CDR3 residues: CASSEAGGGEKLFF. The CDR3 nucleotides are TGCGCCAGCAGTGAGGCAGGGGGCGGTGAAAAACTGTTTTTT.